The 28 T cell receptor beta chains below all came from one sample that was sequenced in a study of T cell repertoires in cytomegalovirus infection. TCRdb reanalysed the reads using MiXCR and keeps one entry per CDR3 protein. The sample has around 170,000 distinct CDR3 sequences; around 15% are singletons. Specimen: PBMCs. These receptors were taken from a human donor in good health (CMV status not recorded). Some clones in this sample may be carry-over from other donors' samples.

The chain employs TRBV3-1 and TRBJ2-1, with D uncertain. Germline V CDR1 and CDR2: LGHDT, YNNKEL (reference sequence). V lost 1 base and J 3 bases, leaving 13 bases between the germline ends. The CDR3 loop spans 16 amino acids. The CDR3 nucleotides read TGTGCCAGCAGCCAAGGTCCCGGGTTGGGCTACAATGAGCAGTTCTTC. Translating it yields CASSQGPGLGYNEQFF.

In this sample, this clonotype turned up a few times. The V gene is TRBV6-6, the J gene TRBJ1-2; 8 nucleotides match TRBD1. V lost 0 bases, J lost 4 bases, and 13 bases stayed unmatched. Germline CDR1 is MNHNY and CDR2 is SVGAGI (reference sequence). CDR3 length: 18 amino acids. CDR3 sequence (DNA): TGTGCCAGCAGTTACTCGGTCGACAGGGGCATACGGGGCTATGGCTACACCTTC. It is translated as CASSYSVDRGIRGYGYTF.

The chain couples TRBV29-1 to TRBJ2-1; tentative D call: TRBD1 (6 bases). Germline CDR1 is SQVTM and CDR2 is ANQGSEA. The V gene lost 1 base and the J gene lost 9 bases, with 16 bases spanning the gap. This CDR3 has 14 amino acids. The CDR3 sequence is CSVEGGREVGEQFF. CDR3 in DNA: TGCAGCGTTGAAGGGGGGCGTGAAGTCGGTGAGCAGTTCTTC.

Only a few counts were recorded for this clonotype. The chain is built from TRBV7-3 and TRBJ2-1; 8 positions agree with TRBD2. The CDR3 is 15 amino acids. V was clipped by 6 bases and J by 9 bases; unmatched bases: 13. The germline gives CDR1 SGHTA, CDR2 FQGTGA. The CDR3 region is CASSSQRGPWAEQFF. Here the CDR3 DNA reads TGTGCCAGCAGTTCTCAGCGGGGGCCCTGGGCTGAGCAGTTCTTC.

This clonotype was counted many times. The rearrangement joins TRBV28 to TRBJ2-1; D is possibly TRBD2 (6 bases). The V end was cut by 3 bases, the J end by 9 bases, with 9 bases between. Germline lookup yields CDR1 MDHEN and CDR2 SYDVKM. The CDR3 is made up of 12 amino acids. This CDR3 reads CASSFAGLEQFF. CDR3 nucleotides: TGTGCCAGCAGTTTTGCGGGACTTGAGCAGTTCTTC.

This rearrangement joins TRBV15 to TRBJ1-5; D is perhaps TRBD1 (6 bases). V shed 0 bases and J shed 5 bases, with 11 bases lying between them. From germline, CDR1 is LNHNV and CDR2 YYDKDF (reference sequence). CDR3 length: 15 amino acids. CDR3 DNA sequence: TGTGCCACCAGCAGAGACCACAGGGAGCATCAGCCCCAGCATTTT. This encodes CATSRDHREHQPQHF.

This clonotype was counted only a few times. The rearrangement links TRBV7-9 to TRBJ2-7, with 11 bases identical to TRBD1. J gave up 0 bases and V 4 bases, and 5 bases lay outside the gene matches. The V gene's germline CDR1 is SEHNR and CDR2 FQNEAQ (reference sequence). This CDR3 region has 16 residues. CDR3 sequence (DNA): TGTGCCAGCAGCTCCATCGGGACAGGGGGCTCCTACGAGCAGTACTTC. Translated: CASSSIGTGGSYEQYF.

This clonotype was picked up many times. This chain uses TRBV7-7 with TRBJ2-2, with no clear D. Trimming pared 5 bases from V and 2 bases from J, leaving 18 bases between. The CDR3 is made up of 17 amino acids. Germline CDR1 SSHAT, CDR2 FNYEAQ (reference sequence). CDR3 nucleotides: TGTGCCAGCAGCCTATCTCCCCCTAACTACAACACCGGGGAGCTGTTTTTT. Protein: CASSLSPPNYNTGELFF.

This clonotype has at least ten counts. The chain uses TRBV6-8 and TRBJ1-5; TRBD1 matches at 8 bases. V shed 7 bases, J shed 4 bases, and the junction held 6 bases outside the gene matches. The CDR3 totals 14 residues. Germline V gene lookup returns CDR1 MNHGY and CDR2 SAAAGT. The DNA for the CDR3 is TGTGCCAGCATGACACAGGGGGGAAATCAGCCCCAGCATTTT. Amino acids: CASMTQGGNQPQHF.

Many counts were recorded for this clonotype. This chain links TRBV28 with TRBJ2-7; a possible D gene is TRBD1 (5 bases). The CDR3 runs 13 residues. The germline V and J ends were trimmed by 8 bases and 3 bases, with 14 bases remaining between them. The germline CDR1 and CDR2 sequences are MDHEN and SYDVKM. The CDR3 sequence: CASLGTGYYEQYF. The CDR3 nucleotides read TGTGCCAGCCTGGGAACAGGTTACTACGAGCAGTACTTC.

This clonotype was detected many times. The V gene is TRBV28, the J gene TRBJ1-1; D unresolved. Per germline, CDR1 MDHEN and CDR2 SYDVKM. V shed 7 bases and J shed 0 bases, with 9 bases lying between them. This CDR3 region has 13 residues. The CDR3 loop is CASTGRMNTEAFF. The CDR3 DNA follows: TGTGCCAGCACTGGTAGAATGAACACTGAAGCTTTCTTT.

The J gene is TRBJ2-3, the V gene TRBV23-1, with TRBD1 matching over 10 bases. TRBV23-1 is marked as an open reading frame, function uncertain. The V gene end was trimmed by 7 bases and the J gene end by 1 base; junction bases not matched to a gene: 5. The CDR3 sequence is 15 residues long. CDR3 residues: CASTRDRGCTDTQYF. As DNA, the CDR3 is TGCGCCAGCACCCGGGACAGGGGATGCACAGATACGCAGTATTTT.

This clonotype has ten or more counts. The gene calls are TRBV5-1 and TRBJ2-7; either TRBD1 or TRBD2 may fit D (5 bases each). CDR3 length: 17 residues. Germline assignment: CDR1 SGHRS and CDR2 YFSETQ. Trimming shortened V by 4 bases and J by 1 base, and 21 bases separated the two germline ends. The CDR3 protein is CASSLGAGAYSSYEQYF. The CDR3 DNA follows: TGCGCCAGCAGCCTGGGAGCCGGGGCCTACTCGTCCTACGAGCAGTACTTC. The variable domain in full, completed from reference TRBV5-1 and TRBJ2-7, reads KAGVTQTPRYLIKTRGQQVTLSCSPISGHRSVSWYQQTPGQGLQFLFEYFSETQRNKGNFPGRFSGRQFSNSRSEMNVSTLELGDSALYLCASSLGAGAYSSYEQYFGPGTRLTVT.

This clonotype was counted at least ten times. The chain links TRBV7-2 to TRBJ2-1, with D perhaps matching TRBD2 (5 bases). Deletions cut 5 bases from V and 1 base from J, with 15 bases between. Germline V lookup: CDR1 SGHTA, CDR2 FQGNSA. This CDR3 spans 16 amino acids. Written as DNA, the CDR3 is TGTGCCAGCAGCCCACACTCTACGGGGTCCTACAATGAGCAGTTCTTC. This encodes CASSPHSTGSYNEQFF.

V and J are TRBV7-9 and TRBJ2-1; possible D gene TRBD2, 6 bases. Between the trimmed V and J ends, which lost 0 bases and 10 bases, there was a span of 19 bases. Germline-derived CDR1 and CDR2 are SEHNR and FQNEAQ (reference sequence). The CDR3 spans 16 residues. The CDR3 bases are TGTGCCAGCAGCTTAGCCCCACTAGCAGTTGAGGAGGAGCAGTTCTTC. Translation: CASSLAPLAVEEEQFF.

This rearrangement joins TRBV28 to TRBJ2-7; 7 bases map to TRBD2. From germline, CDR1 is MDHEN and CDR2 SYDVKM. This CDR3 spans 12 amino acids. The J segment lost 5 bases and the V segment lost 8 bases, leaving 6 bases of the junction unmatched. The CDR3: CASGLVLHEQYF. CDR3 nucleotides: TGTGCCAGCGGACTAGTCCTCCACGAGCAGTACTTC.

In DNA, the CDR3 is TGCGCCAGCAGCTTGGGCGGGAGAGACAATGAGCAGTTCTTC. Encoded protein: CASSLGGRDNEQFF. J is TRBJ2-1 and V is TRBV5-1, with 7 positions matching TRBD2. The V segment lost 0 bases and the J segment 5 bases; nucleotides outside the gene matches: 2. This CDR3 has 14 amino acids. Germline V gives CDR1 SGHRS, CDR2 YFSETQ. Supplemented by reference TRBV5-1 and TRBJ2-1, the full variable domain reads KAGVTQTPRYLIKTRGQQVTLSCSPISGHRSVSWYQQTPGQGLQFLFEYFSETQRNKGNFPGRFSGRQFSNSRSEMNVSTLELGDSALYLCASSLGGRDNEQFFGPGTRLTVL.

This clonotype was recorded a few times. The gene calls are TRBV20-1 and TRBJ1-1; D is uncertain. This CDR3 contains 13 residues. Between the trimmed V and J ends, which lost 3 bases and 1 base, there was a span of 9 bases. CDR1 and CDR2 from the germline V gene are DFQATT and SNEGSKA (reference sequence). In DNA form, the CDR3 reads TGCAGTGCTAGGCCAGCCCCGAACACTGAAGCTTTCTTT. It translates to CSARPAPNTEAFF.

The rearrangement uses TRBV14 and TRBJ1-3, with D unresolved. Germline V gene data show CDR1 as SGHDN and CDR2 as FVKESK. The V end lost 1 base, the J end lost 14 bases, and 12 bases lay between the germline ends. This CDR3 comprises 12 residues. This chain's CDR3 is CASSQAFSALYF. The CDR3 DNA follows: TGTGCCAGCAGCCAAGCCTTTTCGGCATTATATTTT.

The DNA for the CDR3 is TGCAGCGCCCGACAGGGGGCAAGCAATGAGCAGTTCTTC. Amino acid sequence: CSARQGASNEQFF. J is TRBJ2-1 and V is TRBV29-1; 10 bases fit TRBD1. V trimming: 7 bases; J trimming: 6 bases; junction bases outside the gene matches: 6. Germline CDR1 is SQVTM and CDR2 is ANQGSEA. CDR3 length: 13 residues.

The genes are TRBV28 and TRBJ2-7; 8 bases fit TRBD2. The junction had 7 bases not matched to a gene; V was cut back by 2 bases and J by 1 base. Germline CDR1 and CDR2: MDHEN and SYDVKM. The CDR3 spans 16 residues. The CDR3 loop is CASSLPGERGSYEQYF. The CDR3 DNA reads as TGTGCCAGCAGTTTACCCGGGGAGCGGGGGTCCTACGAGCAGTACTTC.

This clonotype has a count of ten or more. The chain has TRBV7-3 and TRBJ1-1, with 7 bases matching TRBD1. Germline V CDR1 and CDR2: SGHTA, FQGTGA. The CDR3 loop spans 14 amino acids. J was trimmed by 1 base and V by 5 bases; bases with no gene match: 4. DNA for the CDR3: TGTGCCAGCAGCCAGGGACAGCAGAACACTGAAGCTTTCTTT. Translated, it gives CASSQGQQNTEAFF.

This clonotype occurred many times. The gene calls are TRBV5-5 and TRBJ2-5; tentatively, D is TRBD1 (7 bases). V shed 4 bases and J shed 5 bases, with 18 bases lying between them. CDR3 size: 15 residues. In germline, CDR1 is SGHKS, CDR2 YYEKEE (reference sequence). The CDR3 is CASSPETGRTETQYF. The CDR3 DNA follows: TGTGCCAGCAGCCCCGAGACAGGGAGGACGGAGACCCAGTACTTC. Complete variable domain (other parts from reference TRBV5-5 and TRBJ2-5): DAGVTQSPTHLIKTRGQQVTLRCSPISGHKSVSWYQQVLGQGPQFIFQYYEKEERGRGNFPDRFSARQFPNYSSELNVNALLLGDSALYLCASSPETGRTETQYFGPGTRLLVL.

This clonotype came up a few times. The chain carries TRBV18 and TRBJ2-1, with D possibly being TRBD2 (5 bases). Germline lookup yields CDR1 KGHSH and CDR2 LQKENI. The CDR3 is 17 residues long. Trimming shortened V by 5 bases and J by 4 bases, and 21 bases separated the two germline ends. The CDR3 DNA follows: TGTGCCAGCTCAGAAATACTAGGGAGCGGAAAATACAATGAGCAGTTCTTC. Encoded protein: CASSEILGSGKYNEQFF.

V is TRBV3-1 and J is TRBJ2-7; D might be TRBD1 (6 bases). The CDR3 runs to 15 residues. Trimming stripped 5 bases from V and 7 bases from J, with 21 bases between. Germline CDR1 reads LGHDT; CDR2 reads YNNKEL (reference sequence). The CDR3 is CASSSWTATTGEQYF. DNA for the CDR3: TGTGCCAGCAGCAGTTGGACAGCCACAACGGGGGAGCAGTACTTC.

The chain employs TRBV29-1 and TRBJ2-7; TRBD2 might be the D (6 bases). The CDR3 spans 12 residues. Germline CDR1 and CDR2: SQVTM and ANQGSEA. With 6 bases removed from V and 1 base from J, the gap between germline ends came to 10 bases. This CDR3 is CSVNRGSYEQYF. CDR3 DNA sequence: TGCAGCGTCAACCGGGGGTCCTACGAGCAGTACTTC.

The sample holds many counts of this clonotype. CDR3 loop: CASSFGQGGPMRNSPLHF. DNA for the CDR3: TGTGCCAGCAGCTTCGGTCAGGGAGGTCCTATGAGGAATTCACCCCTCCACTTT. The V gene is TRBV11-2, the J gene TRBJ1-6; weak D call: TRBD1 (5 bases). CDR1 is SGHAT and CDR2 is FQNNGV in the germline V gene. V lost 3 bases and J lost 7, with 22 bases in between. CDR3 length equals 18 residues. The variable domain in full, completed from reference TRBV11-2 and TRBJ1-6, reads EAGVAQSPRYKIIEKRQSVAFWCNPISGHATLYWYQQILGQGPKLLIQFQNNGVVDDSQLPKDRFSAERLKGVDSTLKIQPAKLEDSAVYLCASSFGQGGPMRNSPLHFGNGTRLTVT.

This clonotype was observed at least ten times. V usage is TRBV7-2 and J usage is TRBJ1-1; D gene unclear. Trimming shortened V by 7 bases and J by 5 bases, and 11 bases separated the two germline ends. From germline, CDR1 is SGHTA and CDR2 FQGNSA. The CDR3 spans 12 residues. This CDR3 is CASTGVLTEAFF. DNA of the CDR3: TGTGCCAGCACCGGGGTTTTAACTGAAGCTTTCTTT.